These 17 T cell receptor beta chains originate from one sample sequenced in a study of shared clonotypes between healthy human individuals (dated by TCRdb to 2019 to 2021). Library creation used the immunoSEQ multiplex PCR assay. TCRdb obtained this table from immuneACCESS and retained in-frame rearrangements with V and J assigned. These tables miss some clones; where compared with another copy, unresolved V genes account for less than half of the shortfall, and the remainder is unexplained. This sample lists 230,000 or so clones; over 50% were detected once. The ten top clones hold around 10% of the sample. The sequenced sample consisted of memory CD4+ T cells sorted from blood. The cell subset or site tag for this specimen amounts to: CD45RA-negative fraction. The receptors were gathered from a man between 25 and 39 years old in good health.

This chain joins TRBV29-1 and TRBJ2-1; D perhaps matches TRBD1 (6 bases). The V and J ends lost 6 bases and 7 bases respectively, with 10 bases between them. Looked up from germline, CDR1 is SQVTM and CDR2 is ANQGSEA. The CDR3 is 11 residues long. This CDR3 is CSVTGTNEQFF. For the CDR3, the DNA is TGCAGCGTCACAGGGACAAATGAGCAGTTCTTC.

V is TRBV28 and J is TRBJ1-1; D uncertain. The CDR3 is 16 residues long. Germline V gene data show CDR1 as MDHEN and CDR2 as SYDVKM. V lost 6 bases and J 1 base, leaving 18 bases between the germline ends. The CDR3 sequence: CASSTDRDKWNTEAFF. CDR3 coding DNA: TGTGCCAGCAGCACAGACCGGGATAAATGGAACACTGAAGCTTTCTTT.

This sequence joins TRBV28 and TRBJ2-3; TRBD2 matches 10 bases. CDR3 size: 19 residues. Looked up from germline, CDR1 is MDHEN and CDR2 is SYDVKM. Trimming removed 6 bases from V and 2 bases from J; junction bases left unmatched: 17. This CDR3 reads CASSPSGTSDLRSTDTQYF. The CDR3 nucleotides read TGTGCCAGCAGCCCCTCCGGGACTAGCGATCTCAGGTCCACAGATACGCAGTATTTT.

The V and J genes are TRBV5-4 and TRBJ2-1; no clear D. CDR1 is SGHNT, CDR2 YYREEE, per germline (reference sequence). V was clipped by 4 bases and J by 13 bases, with 18 bases between them. The CDR3 sequence is 13 residues long. CDR3 region: CASSQKAWAIQFF. The DNA of the CDR3 is TGTGCCAGCAGCCAGAAGGCGTGGGCGATCCAGTTCTTC. The full variable domain, with the rest looked up from reference TRBV5-4 and TRBJ2-1, is ETGVTQSPTHLIKTRGQQVTLRCSSQSGHNTVSWYQQALGQGPQFIFQYYREEENGRGNFPPRFSGLQFPNYSSELNVNALELDDSALYLCASSQKAWAIQFFGPGTRLTVL.

This clone showed up just a few times. Other DNA sequences in the same sample also yield this CDR3. The V call is TRBV10-1, the J call TRBJ2-2; TRBD1 matches at 10 bases. Germline-derived CDR1 and CDR2 are WNHNN and SYGVQD (reference sequence). Losses at the gene ends were 2 bases for V and 3 bases for J; bases not matched to a gene: 3. The CDR3 totals 16 residues. CDR3 coding DNA: TGCGCCAGCAGTGAGCCAGGACAGGGGGACACCGGGGAGCTGTTTTTT. Translation gives CASSEPGQGDTGELFF.

V usage is TRBV5-1 and J usage is TRBJ2-7, with D tentatively TRBD1 (6 bases). Germline V gene data show CDR1 as SGHRS and CDR2 as YFSETQ. The CDR3 runs 19 residues. Trimming took off 0 bases at V and 2 bases at J, with 24 bases between the two ends. The CDR3, as DNA: TGCGCCAGCAGCTTGGCTTGGACAGCCCGAAAATCATTAACCTACGAGCAGTACTTC. As protein: CASSLAWTARKSLTYEQYF.

The V gene is TRBV5-6, the J gene TRBJ1-5, with D unclear. V lost 4 bases and J 2 bases, leaving 16 bases between the germline ends. This CDR3 is 16 amino acids long. Per the germline V gene, CDR1 is SGHDT and CDR2 is YYEEEE. CDR3 bases: TGTGCCAGCAGCACAAAGGGATTTTCGGGCAATCAGCCCCAGCATTTT. As protein: CASSTKGFSGNQPQHF.

This clone has a handful of counts. The J gene is TRBJ2-3, the V gene TRBV7-9, with D possibly matching TRBD1 (5 bases). Trimming took 1 base from V and 6 from J, leaving 8 bases between them. Per germline, CDR1 SEHNR and CDR2 FQNEAQ (reference sequence). The CDR3 consists of 13 residues. The CDR3 nucleotides read TGTGCCAGCAGCTTAGGGGGCTGGGATACGCAGTATTTT. Residues: CASSLGGWDTQYF.

The sample holds a few counts of this clone. This chain links TRBV6-1 with TRBJ2-5, with 9 bases aligning to TRBD2. The germline gives CDR1 MNHNS, CDR2 SASEGT. V was clipped by 4 bases and J by 4 bases; unmatched bases: 13. This CDR3 contains 17 residues. The DNA for the CDR3 is TGTGCCAGCAGTGCAGCTAGCGGGAACGTCCCCACAGAGACCCAGTACTTC. Protein sequence: CASSAASGNVPTETQYF.

The sample holds a few counts of this clone. At the DNA level, this CDR3 is encoded by other sequences in the same sample as well. This rearrangement joins TRBV6-4 to TRBJ2-3, with unresolved D. Looked up from germline, CDR1 is MRHNA and CDR2 is SNTAGT. The CDR3 is 14 residues long. Trimming stripped 6 bases from V and 3 bases from J, with 13 bases between. CDR3 in amino acids: CASRVNPQTDTQYF. CDR3 in DNA: TGTGCCAGCAGAGTAAACCCACAAACAGATACGCAGTATTTT.

This clone has more than one count but fewer than ten. The chain is built from TRBV7-2 and TRBJ2-7; 8 bases are a match to TRBD2. Germline values: CDR1 SGHTA, CDR2 FQGNSA. The junction had 5 bases not matched to a gene; V was cut back by 3 bases and J by 4 bases. This CDR3 is 14 amino acids long. Here the CDR3 reads CASSFFGRGYEQYF. The DNA for the CDR3 is TGTGCCAGCAGCTTCTTCGGGAGGGGGTACGAGCAGTACTTC.

The chain uses TRBV6-1 and TRBJ2-3, with 9 bases lining up with TRBD1. Trimming took 4 bases from V and 0 from J; bases not matched to a gene: 5. This CDR3 has 16 amino acids. CDR1 is MNHNS and CDR2 is SASEGT in the germline V gene. The CDR3 region has the DNA TGTGCCAGCAGTGCACGACAGGGGGATAGCACAGATACGCAGTATTTT. Translating it yields CASSARQGDSTDTQYF.

This chain connects TRBV7-9 to TRBJ2-1; 14 bases line up with TRBD2. V lost 8 bases and J lost 7; bases outside the gene matches: 10. The CDR3 is made up of 16 amino acids. Germline V CDR1 and CDR2: SEHNR, FQNEAQ (reference sequence). The CDR3 spells CASDRGLAGVANEQFF. The CDR3 nucleotides are TGTGCCAGCGATCGGGGACTAGCGGGAGTAGCAAATGAGCAGTTCTTC.

The V and J genes are TRBV5-1 and TRBJ1-3; 7 nucleotides line up with TRBD1. This CDR3 has 16 residues. J gave up 0 bases and V 2 bases, and 5 bases lay outside the gene matches. In germline, CDR1 is SGHRS, CDR2 YFSETQ. The CDR3 sequence is CASSFSGTASGNTIYF. In nucleotides, the CDR3 is TGCGCCAGCAGCTTCTCCGGGACAGCCTCTGGAAACACCATATATTTT.

The table lists this clone with a few counts. J is TRBJ2-3 and V is TRBV5-1; 11 bases match TRBD2. V was pared by 4 bases and J by 0 bases, with 4 bases of the junction left unmatched. From germline, CDR1 is SGHRS and CDR2 YFSETQ. This CDR3 has 16 amino acids. CDR3 sequence (DNA): TGCGCCAGCAGCCCGGGACTAGCGGCTAGCACAGATACGCAGTATTTT. Its translation: CASSPGLAASTDTQYF.

The V gene is TRBV5-1, the J gene TRBJ2-3, with TRBD1 matching over 8 bases. Germline lookup yields CDR1 SGHRS and CDR2 YFSETQ. V lost 6 bases, J lost 5 bases, and 11 bases stayed unmatched. This CDR3 region has 15 residues. The CDR3 region has the DNA TGCGCCAGCACCCAGGGACAGGCACCCGGAGATACGCAGTATTTT. It specifies CASTQGQAPGDTQYF.

A few counts support this clone. This CDR3 is also generated by other DNA sequences in the sample. The CDR3 sequence: CASSVAMNTEAFF. In nucleotides, the CDR3 is TGTGCCAGCAGCGTTGCCATGAACACTGAAGCTTTCTTT. The V gene is TRBV9, the J gene TRBJ1-1; D not resolved. Trimming stripped 2 bases from V and 0 bases from J, with 5 bases between. Germline lookup yields CDR1 SGDLS and CDR2 YYNGEE. The CDR3 is made up of 13 amino acids. Based on the CDR3 plus reference TRBV9 and TRBJ1-1, the full variable domain is DSGVTQTPKHLITATGQRVTLRCSPRSGDLSVYWYQQSLDQGLQFLIQYYNGEERAKGNILERFSAQQFPDLHSELNLSSLELGDSALYFCASSVAMNTEAFFGQGTRLTVV.